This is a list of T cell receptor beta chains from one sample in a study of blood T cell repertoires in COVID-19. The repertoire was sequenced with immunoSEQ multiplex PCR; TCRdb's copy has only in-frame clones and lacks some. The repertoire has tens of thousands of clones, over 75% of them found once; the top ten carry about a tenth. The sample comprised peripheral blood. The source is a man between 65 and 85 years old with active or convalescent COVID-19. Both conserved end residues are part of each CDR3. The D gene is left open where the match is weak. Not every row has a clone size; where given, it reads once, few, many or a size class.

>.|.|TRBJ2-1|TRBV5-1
CASSKVSEVDEQFF
TGCGCCAGCAGCAAAGTCTCAGAAGTCGATGAGCAGTTCTTC
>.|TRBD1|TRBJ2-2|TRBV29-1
CSVDEGAGFTGELFF
TGCAGCGTTGATGAGGGGGCCGGTTTCACCGGGGAGCTGTTTTTT
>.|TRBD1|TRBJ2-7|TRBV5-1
CASSLLGTGKTYEQYF
TGCGCCAGCAGCTTGTTAGGGACAGGGAAAACCTACGAGCAGTACTTC
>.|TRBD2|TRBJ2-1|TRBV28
CASSQDSGTLSYNEQFF
TGTGCCAGCAGCCAAGATAGCGGGACACTCTCCTACAATGAGCAGTTCTTC
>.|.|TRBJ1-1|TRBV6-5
CASSWGQFPMNTEAFF
TGTGCCAGCAGTTGGGGACAATTCCCCATGAACACTGAAGCTTTCTTT
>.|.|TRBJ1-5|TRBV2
CASSVQGSNQPQHF
TGTGCCAGCAGCGTACAGGGTAGCAATCAGCCCCAGCATTTT
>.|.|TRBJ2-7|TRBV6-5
CASTQGGTYEQYF
TGTGCCAGCACCCAAGGCGGAACCTACGAGCAGTACTTC
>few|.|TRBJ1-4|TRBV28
CASSTWGVREKLFF
TGTGCCAGCAGCACATGGGGGGTTCGTGAAAAACTGTTTTTT
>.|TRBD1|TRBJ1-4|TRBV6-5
CASNRDRVNEKLFF
TGTGCCAGTAACCGGGACAGGGTGAATGAAAAACTGTTTTTT
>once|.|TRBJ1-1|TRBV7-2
CASSLYQGNTEAFF
TGTGCCAGCAGCTTATACCAGGGGAACACTGAAGCTTTCTTT
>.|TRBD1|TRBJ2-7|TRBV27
CASSKGQGAYEQYF
TGTGCCAGCAGTAAGGGACAGGGGGCATACGAGCAGTACTTC
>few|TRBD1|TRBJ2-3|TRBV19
CASSVGDSSTDTQYF
TGTGCCAGTAGTGTTGGGGACAGTAGCACAGATACGCAGTATTTT
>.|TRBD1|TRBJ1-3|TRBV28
CASSMDRVGGNTIYF
TGTGCCAGCAGTATGGACAGGGTAGGCGGAAACACCATATATTTT
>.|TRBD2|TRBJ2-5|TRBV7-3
CASSLWGGETQYF
TGTGCCAGCAGCCTCTGGGGGGGAGAGACCCAGTACTTC
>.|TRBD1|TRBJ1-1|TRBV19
CARNRDRGPMNTEAFF
TGTGCCAGAAACAGGGACAGGGGGCCAATGAACACTGAAGCTTTCTTT
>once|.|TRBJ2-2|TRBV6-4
CASSDSSSNPTGELFF
TGTGCCAGCAGTGACTCGAGTTCAAACCCCACCGGGGAGCTGTTTTTT
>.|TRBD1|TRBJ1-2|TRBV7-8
CASSLVRQGAQGYTF
TGTGCCAGCAGCTTAGTTAGACAGGGGGCTCAAGGCTACACCTTC
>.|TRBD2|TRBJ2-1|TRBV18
CASSLRRPLAGGYNEQFF
TGTGCCAGCTCACTACGTCGTCCGCTAGCGGGGGGATACAATGAGCAGTTCTTC
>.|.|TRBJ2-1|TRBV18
CASSPARLVGEQFF
TGTGCCAGCTCACCAGCCAGGTTAGTTGGTGAGCAGTTCTTC
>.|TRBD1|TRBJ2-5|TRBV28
CASSLWGTGGGETQYF
TGTGCCAGCAGTTTATGGGGGACAGGGGGCGGGGAGACCCAGTACTTC
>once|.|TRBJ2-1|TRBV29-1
CSVDSDGVRSYNEQFF
TGCAGCGTTGATTCGGACGGGGTTCGGAGCTACAATGAGCAGTTCTTC
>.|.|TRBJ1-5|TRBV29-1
CSAVTGLNQPQHF
TGCAGCGCCGTAACCGGGTTAAATCAGCCCCAGCATTTT